These 14 T cell receptor beta chains came from one sample sequenced in a study of CD8 T cells in ankylosing spondylitis. The study's findings and limits: Ankylosing spondylitis blood appeared to be characterized by a TCR beta motif of several highly homologous variants.

TCRdb re-called the 5' RACE reads through MiXCR, storing one row per CDR3 protein. The data show some 840,000 distinct CDR3 sequences, about 10% seen once. These receptors are not linked to any known antigen. Sequences were obtained from blood, either unsorted or a sorted T cell fraction (not recorded which). Source of these receptors: a male donor with ankylosing spondylitis.

The chain combines TRBV20-1 with TRBJ1-2; D gene unclear. The V gene lost 5 bases and the J gene lost 0 bases, with 31 bases spanning the gap. The CDR3 length is 20 residues. Germline V gene sequence: CDR1 DFQATT, CDR2 SNEGSKA (reference sequence). This chain's CDR3 is CSALTSGIGPLLAANYGYTF. The CDR3, as DNA: TGCAGTGCTCTGACTTCCGGGATAGGACCTTTATTGGCTGCTAACTATGGCTACACCTTC.

This clonotype occurred a few times. A read error may account for a junction end that differs from germline. This CDR3 reads CASSLGWSSGQETQYF. In nucleotides, the CDR3 is TGTGCTAGCAGCTTAGGTTGGAGTAGCGGGCAAGAGACCCAGTACTTC. V gene TRBV7-7 combines with J gene TRBJ2-5; 7 bases agree with TRBD2. Germline-derived CDR1 and CDR2 are SSHAT and FNYEAQ (reference sequence). The CDR3 contains 16 residues.

V is TRBV7-3 and J is TRBJ2-1; TRBD2 matches at 15 bases. The CDR3 is 19 residues long. CDR1 and CDR2 (germline): SGHTA, FQGTGA. J was trimmed by 0 bases and V by 5 bases; bases with no gene match: 8. CDR3 protein: CASSPGTSGGTFSYNEQFF. The CDR3 DNA is TGTGCCAGCAGCCCAGGGACTAGCGGGGGGACTTTCTCCTACAATGAGCAGTTCTTC.

In this sample, this clonotype turned up a few times. The V gene is TRBV7-2, the J gene TRBJ2-7; 8 nucleotides align to TRBD2. This CDR3 spans 14 amino acids. With V trimmed by 5 bases and J by 2 bases, 5 bases remained unmatched. Germline CDR1 and CDR2: SGHTA and FQGNSA. The CDR3 DNA reads as TGTGCCAGCAGCCGGGAGGGGAGCACCTACGAGCAGTACTTC. This encodes CASSREGSTYEQYF. The whole variable domain, remainder taken from reference TRBV7-2 and TRBJ2-7, is GAGVSQSPSNKVTEKGKDVELRCDPISGHTALYWYRQSLGQGLEFLIYFQGNSAPDKSGLPSDRFSAERTGGSVSTLTIQRTQQEDSAVYLCASSREGSTYEQYFGPGTRLTVT.

This clonotype was counted only a few times. The chain uses TRBV5-1 and TRBJ1-2; 8 nucleotides line up with TRBD1. This CDR3 has 14 amino acids. The V gene's germline CDR1 is SGHRS and CDR2 YFSETQ. The ends lost 4 bases at V and 3 bases at J; junction bases unmatched: 5. The CDR3 sequence: CASSTGGLDYGYTF. CDR3 coding DNA: TGCGCCAGCAGCACAGGGGGTTTGGACTATGGCTACACCTTC.

A few counts support this clonotype. This chain joins TRBV10-3 and TRBJ1-2; no definite D call. CDR1 and CDR2 (germline): ENHRY, SYGVKD. Trimming took off 0 bases at V and 6 bases at J, with 8 bases between the two ends. This CDR3 has 13 residues. The CDR3 DNA sequence: TGTGCCATCAGTGAGTCGATGCCGGATGGCTACACCTTC. Protein sequence: CAISESMPDGYTF.

This chain links TRBV30 with TRBJ1-1; TRBD1 aligns across 8 bases. This CDR3 is 16 amino acids long. V lost 6 bases, J lost 0 bases, and 12 bases stayed unmatched. Germline-derived CDR1 and CDR2 are GTSNPN and SVGIG (reference sequence). Here the CDR3 reads CACRDSHRGMNTEAFF. CDR3 coding DNA: TGTGCCTGTAGAGATTCTCACAGGGGGATGAACACTGAAGCTTTCTTT.

This clonotype was picked up many times. J is TRBJ2-1 and V is TRBV29-1; no firm D call. The CDR3 consists of 16 residues. V lost 3 bases and J lost 2, with 17 bases in between. Germline V gives CDR1 SQVTM, CDR2 ANQGSEA. CDR3: CSVEWASPSTYNEQFF. The CDR3 DNA reads TGCAGCGTTGAGTGGGCGAGTCCTTCCACCTACAATGAGCAGTTCTTC.

This rearrangement joins TRBV29-1 to TRBJ1-4; the D is unclear. Trimming cost V 7 bases and J 5 bases, with 11 bases left between them. This CDR3 is built from 12 residues. Germline CDR1 is SQVTM and CDR2 is ANQGSEA. The CDR3 sequence: CSGGRSNEKLFF. CDR3 DNA sequence: TGCAGCGGCGGGAGGTCAAATGAAAAACTGTTTTTT.

A few counts support this clonotype. The V call is TRBV20-1, the J call TRBJ1-5, with D uncertain. Trimming removed 1 base at V and 5 bases at J, with 12 bases between. The V gene's germline CDR1 is DFQATT and CDR2 SNEGSKA (reference sequence). This CDR3 is built from 14 residues. The CDR3 DNA sequence: TGCAGTGCTAGAGCCGGACCGGAGGATCAGCCCCAGCATTTT. This encodes CSARAGPEDQPQHF.

This clonotype occurred many times. The rearrangement uses TRBV5-5 and TRBJ1-4, with D possibly TRBD1 on 6 matching bases. The CDR3 covers 14 residues. Looked up from germline, CDR1 is SGHKS and CDR2 is YYEKEE (reference sequence). V dropped 1 base and J dropped 4 bases, with 8 bases sitting between them. The CDR3 DNA sequence: TGTGCCAGCAGCTTGACAGGGCTTAATGAAAAACTGTTTTTT. This gives the protein CASSLTGLNEKLFF. Based on the CDR3 plus reference TRBV5-5 and TRBJ1-4, the full variable domain is DAGVTQSPTHLIKTRGQQVTLRCSPISGHKSVSWYQQVLGQGPQFIFQYYEKEERGRGNFPDRFSARQFPNYSSELNVNALLLGDSALYLCASSLTGLNEKLFFGSGTQLSVL.

This clonotype was detected only a few times. The CDR3 nucleotides read TGTGCCACCAGTGAACCGGGGGGGCGCCTAGATACGCAGTATTTT. Protein sequence: CATSEPGGRLDTQYF. This sequence joins TRBV24-1 and TRBJ2-3; 8 bases match TRBD2. V lost 4 bases and J lost 5; bases outside the gene matches: 7. The CDR3 loop spans 15 amino acids. Per germline, CDR1 KGHDR and CDR2 SFDVKD.

This clonotype was counted between two and nine times. The CDR3 nucleotides read TGTGCCAGCTCACCGGGGGGCCAAACCTACAATGAGCAGTTCTTC. Its protein is CASSPGGQTYNEQFF. V is TRBV18 and J is TRBJ2-1; the D gene could be TRBD1 or TRBD2 (6 bases each). This CDR3 has 15 residues. Trimming shortened V by 3 bases and J by 2 bases, and 11 bases separated the two germline ends. The germline V gene has CDR1 KGHSH and CDR2 LQKENI. Using reference TRBV18 and TRBJ2-1 for the parts outside the CDR3, the full variable domain is NAGVMQNPRHLVRRRGQEARLRCSPMKGHSHVYWYRQLPEEGLKFMVYLQKENIIDESGMPKERFSAEFPKEGPSILRIQQVVRGDSAAYFCASSPGGQTYNEQFFGPGTRLTVL.

The chain carries TRBV5-5 and TRBJ2-1, with TRBD2 matching 15 bases. CDR3 size: 17 residues. Germline-derived CDR1 and CDR2 are SGHKS and YYEKEE (reference sequence). J was trimmed by 9 bases and V by 4 bases; bases with no gene match: 11. The chain's CDR3 is CASSSGLAGGGGPEQFF. The DNA of the CDR3 is TGTGCCAGCAGCAGCGGACTAGCGGGAGGGGGGGGCCCTGAGCAGTTCTTC. Full variable domain (remainder filled in from reference TRBV5-5 and TRBJ2-1): DAGVTQSPTHLIKTRGQQVTLRCSPISGHKSVSWYQQVLGQGPQFIFQYYEKEERGRGNFPDRFSARQFPNYSSELNVNALLLGDSALYLCASSSGLAGGGGPEQFFGPGTRLTVL.